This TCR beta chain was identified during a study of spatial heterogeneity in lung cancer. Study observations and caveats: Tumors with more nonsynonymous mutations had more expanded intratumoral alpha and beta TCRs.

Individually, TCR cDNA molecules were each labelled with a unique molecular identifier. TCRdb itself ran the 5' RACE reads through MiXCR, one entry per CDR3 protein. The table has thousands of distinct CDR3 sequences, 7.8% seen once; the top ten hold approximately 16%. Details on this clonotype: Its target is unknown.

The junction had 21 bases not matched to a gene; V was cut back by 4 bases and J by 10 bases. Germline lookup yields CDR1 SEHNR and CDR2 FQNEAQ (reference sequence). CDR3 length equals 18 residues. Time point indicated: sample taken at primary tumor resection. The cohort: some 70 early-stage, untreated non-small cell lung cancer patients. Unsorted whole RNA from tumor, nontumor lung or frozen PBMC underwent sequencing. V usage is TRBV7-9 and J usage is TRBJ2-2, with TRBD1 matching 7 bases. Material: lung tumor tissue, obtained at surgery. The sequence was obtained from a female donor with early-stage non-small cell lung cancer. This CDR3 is CASSSYRGRLTGDPELFF. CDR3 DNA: TGTGCCAGCAGCTCGTACAGGGGCCGGCTCACCGGGGACCCGGAGCTGTTTTTT.